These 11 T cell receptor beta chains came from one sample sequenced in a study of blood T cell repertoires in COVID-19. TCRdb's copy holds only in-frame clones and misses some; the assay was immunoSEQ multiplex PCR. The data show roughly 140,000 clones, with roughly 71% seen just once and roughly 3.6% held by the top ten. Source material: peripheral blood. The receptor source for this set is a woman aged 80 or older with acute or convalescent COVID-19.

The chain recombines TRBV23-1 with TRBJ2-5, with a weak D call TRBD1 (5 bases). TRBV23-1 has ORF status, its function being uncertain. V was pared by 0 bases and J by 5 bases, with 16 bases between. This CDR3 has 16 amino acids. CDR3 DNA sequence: TGCGCCAGCAGTCAATCCAGGGTAGGGTCGAAGGAGACCCAGTACTTC. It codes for CASSQSRVGSKETQYF.

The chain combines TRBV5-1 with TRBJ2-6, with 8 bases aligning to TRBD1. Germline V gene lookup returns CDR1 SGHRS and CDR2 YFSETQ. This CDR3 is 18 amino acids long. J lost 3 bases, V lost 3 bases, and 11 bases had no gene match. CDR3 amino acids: CASSSIPGGSVGANVLTF. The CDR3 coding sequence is TGCGCCAGCAGCTCCATTCCAGGGGGCTCTGTTGGGGCCAACGTCCTGACTTTC.

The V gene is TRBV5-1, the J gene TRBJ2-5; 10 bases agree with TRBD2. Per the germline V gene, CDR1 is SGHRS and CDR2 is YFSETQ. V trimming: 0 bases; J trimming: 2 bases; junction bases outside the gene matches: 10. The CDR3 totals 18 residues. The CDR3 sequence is CASSLAFWSGRGQETQYF. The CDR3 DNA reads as TGCGCCAGCAGCTTGGCCTTCTGGAGCGGGAGGGGGCAAGAGACCCAGTACTTC.

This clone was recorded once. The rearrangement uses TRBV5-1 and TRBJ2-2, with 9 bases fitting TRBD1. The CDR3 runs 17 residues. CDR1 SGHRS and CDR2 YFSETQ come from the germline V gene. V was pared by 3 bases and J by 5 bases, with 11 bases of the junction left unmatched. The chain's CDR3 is CASSSTPQGAQTGELFF. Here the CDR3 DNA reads TGCGCCAGCAGCTCGACCCCACAGGGGGCGCAGACCGGGGAGCTGTTTTTT. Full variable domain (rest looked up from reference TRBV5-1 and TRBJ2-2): KAGVTQTPRYLIKTRGQQVTLSCSPISGHRSVSWYQQTPGQGLQFLFEYFSETQRNKGNFPGRFSGRQFSNSRSEMNVSTLELGDSALYLCASSSTPQGAQTGELFFGEGSRLTVL.

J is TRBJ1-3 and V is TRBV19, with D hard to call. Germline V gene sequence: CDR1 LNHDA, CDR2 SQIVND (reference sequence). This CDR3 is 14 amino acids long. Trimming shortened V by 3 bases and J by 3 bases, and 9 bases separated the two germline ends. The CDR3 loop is CASSMSAGGNTIYF. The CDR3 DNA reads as TGTGCCAGTAGTATGTCAGCGGGTGGAAACACCATATATTTT.

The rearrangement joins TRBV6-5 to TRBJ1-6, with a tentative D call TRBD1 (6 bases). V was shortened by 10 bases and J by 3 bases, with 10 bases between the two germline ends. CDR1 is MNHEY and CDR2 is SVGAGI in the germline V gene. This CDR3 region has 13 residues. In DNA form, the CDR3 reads TGTGCCATGGCGGACAGCTATAATTCACCCCTCCACTTT. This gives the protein CAMADSYNSPLHF.

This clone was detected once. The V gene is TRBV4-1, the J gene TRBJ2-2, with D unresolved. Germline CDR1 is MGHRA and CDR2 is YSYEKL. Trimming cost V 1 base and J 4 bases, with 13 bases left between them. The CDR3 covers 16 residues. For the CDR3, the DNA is TGCGCCAGCAGCCAAGGGAGAGTCGAAGGCACCGGGGAGCTGTTTTTT. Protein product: CASSQGRVEGTGELFF.

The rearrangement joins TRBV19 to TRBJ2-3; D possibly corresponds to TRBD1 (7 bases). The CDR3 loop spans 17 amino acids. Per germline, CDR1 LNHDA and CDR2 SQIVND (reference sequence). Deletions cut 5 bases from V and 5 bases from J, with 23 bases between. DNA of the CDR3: TGTGCCAGTAGTGCGCACCAGACAGGGAGGCACGGAGATACGCAGTATTTT. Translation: CASSAHQTGRHGDTQYF.

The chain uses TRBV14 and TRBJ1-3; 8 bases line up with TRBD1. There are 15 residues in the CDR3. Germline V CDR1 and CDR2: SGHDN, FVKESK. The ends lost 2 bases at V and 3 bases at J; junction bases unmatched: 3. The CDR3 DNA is TGTGCCAGCAGCCAACCCAGGGGGCTTGGAAACACCATATATTTT. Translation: CASSQPRGLGNTIYF.

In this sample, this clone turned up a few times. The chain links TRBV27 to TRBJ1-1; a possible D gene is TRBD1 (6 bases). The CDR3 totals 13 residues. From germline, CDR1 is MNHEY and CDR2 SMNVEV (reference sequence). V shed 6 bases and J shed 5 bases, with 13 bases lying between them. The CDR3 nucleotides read TGTGCCAGCAGGACAGGCTCTTGGACTGAAGCTTTCTTT. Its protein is CASRTGSWTEAFF.

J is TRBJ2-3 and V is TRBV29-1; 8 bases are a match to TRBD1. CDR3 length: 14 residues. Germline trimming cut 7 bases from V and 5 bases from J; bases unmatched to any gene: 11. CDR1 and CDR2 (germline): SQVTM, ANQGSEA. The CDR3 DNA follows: TGCAGCGCCCAATCTACAGGACAGGGAGATACGCAGTATTTT. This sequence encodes CSAQSTGQGDTQYF.